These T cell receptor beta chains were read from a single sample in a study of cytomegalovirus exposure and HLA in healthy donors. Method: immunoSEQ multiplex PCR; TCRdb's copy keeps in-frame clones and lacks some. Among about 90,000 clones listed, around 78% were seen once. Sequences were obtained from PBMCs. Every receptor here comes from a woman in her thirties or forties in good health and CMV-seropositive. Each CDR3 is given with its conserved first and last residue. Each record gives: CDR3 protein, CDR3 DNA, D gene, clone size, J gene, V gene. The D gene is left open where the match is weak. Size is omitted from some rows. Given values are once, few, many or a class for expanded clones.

CDR3aa: CASTSRGLADSLTHYEQYF; CDR3nt: TGTGCCAGCACTTCCAGGGGACTAGCCGACTCCCTAACCCACTACGAGCAGTACTTC; d_gene: TRBD2; abundance: NA; j_gene: TRBJ2-7; v_gene: TRBV6-8
CDR3aa: CASSLTPGGTEAFF; CDR3nt: TGTGCCAGCAGCTTAACTCCGGGAGGCACTGAAGCTTTCTTT; d_gene: NA; abundance: NA; j_gene: TRBJ1-1; v_gene: TRBV7-3
CDR3aa: CASSQSVLENCISYEQYF; CDR3nt: TGCGCCAGCAGTCAATCAGTTTTAGAGAATTGTATCTCCTACGAGCAGTACTTC; d_gene: NA; abundance: NA; j_gene: TRBJ2-7; v_gene: TRBV23-1
CDR3aa: CASSLEGGFYEQYF; CDR3nt: TGTGCCAGCAGTTTAGAGGGCGGATTCTACGAGCAGTACTTC; d_gene: NA; abundance: NA; j_gene: TRBJ2-7; v_gene: TRBV28
CDR3aa: CASSQDQGGSGNTIYF; CDR3nt: TGCGCCAGCAGCCAAGATCAGGGGGGCAGTGGAAACACCATATATTTT; d_gene: TRBD1; abundance: NA; j_gene: TRBJ1-3; v_gene: TRBV4-1
CDR3aa: CASSDGNREKLFF; CDR3nt: TGTGCCAGCAGCGATGGGAACAGGGAAAAACTGTTTTTT; d_gene: NA; abundance: NA; j_gene: TRBJ1-4; v_gene: TRBV9
CDR3aa: CASSQKTGTSGAYEQYF; CDR3nt: TGCGCCAGCAGCCAAAAGACCGGGACTAGCGGGGCCTACGAGCAGTACTTC; d_gene: TRBD2; abundance: once; j_gene: TRBJ2-7; v_gene: TRBV4-1
CDR3aa: CASGSGAATYEQYF; CDR3nt: TGTGCTAGTGGGTCAGGGGCTGCCACCTACGAGCAGTACTTC; d_gene: NA; abundance: NA; j_gene: TRBJ2-7; v_gene: TRBV12-5
CDR3aa: CASSPPQGGADTQYF; CDR3nt: TGTGCCAGCAGCCCCCCGCAGGGTGGGGCAGATACGCAGTATTTT; d_gene: NA; abundance: NA; j_gene: TRBJ2-3; v_gene: TRBV9
CDR3aa: CASSLGRDLIMNTEAFF; CDR3nt: TGTGCCAGCAGCTTAGGGAGGGACCTTATCATGAACACTGAAGCTTTCTTT; d_gene: NA; abundance: NA; j_gene: TRBJ1-1; v_gene: TRBV11-1
CDR3aa: CASSSDRGNTEAFF; CDR3nt: TGCGCCAGCAGCTCTGACAGGGGGAACACTGAAGCTTTCTTT; d_gene: TRBD1; abundance: NA; j_gene: TRBJ1-1; v_gene: TRBV4-3
CDR3aa: CASSQPGEREVDEQFF; CDR3nt: TGTGCCAGCAGTCAACCTGGGGAGCGGGAGGTTGATGAGCAGTTCTTC; d_gene: TRBD2; abundance: NA; j_gene: TRBJ2-1; v_gene: TRBV27
CDR3aa: CASRGTGQEQPQHF; CDR3nt: TGTGCCAGCAGGGGGACAGGGCAAGAACAGCCCCAGCATTTT; d_gene: TRBD1; abundance: NA; j_gene: TRBJ1-5; v_gene: TRBV6-1
CDR3aa: CASSIGTETEQYF; CDR3nt: TGTGCCAGTAGTATAGGGACAGAGACCGAGCAGTACTTC; d_gene: NA; abundance: once; j_gene: TRBJ2-7; v_gene: TRBV19
CDR3aa: CASSPIQAPYEQYF; CDR3nt: TGTGCCAGCAGCCCAATACAGGCCCCGTACGAGCAGTACTTC; d_gene: NA; abundance: NA; j_gene: TRBJ2-7; v_gene: TRBV7-9
CDR3aa: CASSYGTDYGYTF; CDR3nt: TGTGCCAGTAGCTACGGGACAGACTATGGCTACACCTTC; d_gene: TRBD1; abundance: NA; j_gene: TRBJ1-2; v_gene: TRBV19
CDR3aa: CSGRTSAPGNEQFF; CDR3nt: TGCAGCGGCCGGACTAGCGCCCCCGGGAATGAGCAGTTCTTC; d_gene: TRBD2; abundance: NA; j_gene: TRBJ2-1; v_gene: TRBV29-1
CDR3aa: CASSFRVGVSPEKLFF; CDR3nt: TGTGCCAGCAGCTTTCGGGTGGGTGTTTCGCCGGAAAAACTGTTTTTT; d_gene: NA; abundance: NA; j_gene: TRBJ1-4; v_gene: TRBV5-4
CDR3aa: CASSLSRTDTIYF; CDR3nt: TGTGCCAGCAGCTTAAGTAGGACAGACACCATATATTTT; d_gene: NA; abundance: medium-sized; j_gene: TRBJ1-3; v_gene: TRBV11-3
CDR3aa: CASTGGTLADTQYF; CDR3nt: TGTGCCAGCACTGGCGGGACTTTGGCAGATACGCAGTATTTT; d_gene: NA; abundance: once; j_gene: TRBJ2-3; v_gene: TRBV7-2
CDR3aa: CASGTTTDTQYF; CDR3nt: TGCGCCAGCGGGACTACCACAGATACGCAGTATTTT; d_gene: TRBD2; abundance: NA; j_gene: TRBJ2-3; v_gene: TRBV5-1
CDR3aa: CASSPQDRENTEAFF; CDR3nt: TGTGCCAGTAGTCCTCAGGACAGGGAGAACACTGAAGCTTTCTTT; d_gene: TRBD1; abundance: NA; j_gene: TRBJ1-1; v_gene: TRBV19
CDR3aa: CASSAQSSVSYEQYF; CDR3nt: TGTGCCAGCAGTGCTCAGTCTAGCGTCTCCTACGAGCAGTACTTC; d_gene: NA; abundance: once; j_gene: TRBJ2-7; v_gene: TRBV6-5
CDR3aa: CASSLGGSLSYEQYF; CDR3nt: TGTGCCAGCAGTTTGGGCGGGAGCTTATCCTACGAGCAGTACTTC; d_gene: TRBD2; abundance: NA; j_gene: TRBJ2-7; v_gene: TRBV28
CDR3aa: CASSLGTGERETQYF; CDR3nt: TGTGCCAGCAGCTTAGGTACAGGAGAAAGGGAGACCCAGTACTTC; d_gene: NA; abundance: NA; j_gene: TRBJ2-5; v_gene: TRBV7-9
CDR3aa: CASSQSEQGALPEAFF; CDR3nt: TGCGCCAGCAGTCAATCCGAGCAGGGGGCTCTTCCTGAAGCTTTCTTT; d_gene: TRBD1; abundance: NA; j_gene: TRBJ1-1; v_gene: TRBV23-1
CDR3aa: CASSENRSRRSEQFF; CDR3nt: TGTGCCAGCAGTGAGAACAGGAGCCGCCGGAGTGAGCAGTTCTTC; d_gene: NA; abundance: NA; j_gene: TRBJ2-1; v_gene: TRBV6-1
CDR3aa: CAIKTGGGAYEQYF; CDR3nt: TGTGCCATCAAAACCGGCGGGGGAGCCTACGAGCAGTACTTC; d_gene: TRBD2; abundance: NA; j_gene: TRBJ2-7; v_gene: TRBV10-3
CDR3aa: CASSLVATGLNTGELFF; CDR3nt: TGTGCCAGCAGCTTAGTAGCGACAGGATTAAACACCGGGGAGCTGTTTTTT; d_gene: NA; abundance: NA; j_gene: TRBJ2-2; v_gene: TRBV7-2
CDR3aa: CSGLTGTNSYEQYF; CDR3nt: TGCAGCGGCTTAACAGGGACAAACTCCTACGAGCAGTACTTC; d_gene: NA; abundance: NA; j_gene: TRBJ2-7; v_gene: TRBV29-1
CDR3aa: CASSLVGLAEIEQYF; CDR3nt: TGTGCCAGCAGCTTGGTGGGACTAGCGGAAATCGAGCAGTACTTC; d_gene: TRBD2; abundance: NA; j_gene: TRBJ2-7; v_gene: TRBV5-5
CDR3aa: CASRTGQGGNYEQYF; CDR3nt: TGTGCCAGCAGAACGGGACAGGGAGGGAACTACGAGCAGTACTTC; d_gene: TRBD1; abundance: NA; j_gene: TRBJ2-7; v_gene: TRBV6-5
CDR3aa: CASSNGQGAGYEQYF; CDR3nt: TGCGCCAGCAGCAACGGACAGGGGGCTGGGTACGAGCAGTACTTC; d_gene: TRBD1; abundance: NA; j_gene: TRBJ2-7; v_gene: TRBV5-1
CDR3aa: CASSQEVWQSVRDTGELFF; CDR3nt: TGCGCCAGCAGCCAAGAGGTGTGGCAATCCGTGCGGGACACCGGGGAGCTGTTTTTT; d_gene: NA; abundance: NA; j_gene: TRBJ2-2; v_gene: TRBV4-3
CDR3aa: CASSYGGGHNEQYF; CDR3nt: TGTGCCAGCAGTTACGGGGGGGGGCACAACGAGCAGTACTTC; d_gene: NA; abundance: NA; j_gene: TRBJ2-7; v_gene: TRBV6-5
CDR3aa: CASSLPGVYTEAFF; CDR3nt: TGTGCCAGCAGCTTACCAGGGGTTTACACTGAAGCTTTCTTT; d_gene: NA; abundance: NA; j_gene: TRBJ1-1; v_gene: TRBV7-8
CDR3aa: CASCPFSWTAAPGNTIYF; CDR3nt: TGTGCCAGCTGCCCTTTTTCTTGGACAGCCGCTCCTGGAAACACCATATATTTT; d_gene: NA; abundance: NA; j_gene: TRBJ1-3; v_gene: TRBV7-6
CDR3aa: CASSPYTGGVFNEQFF; CDR3nt: TGTGCCAGCAGTCCTTATACAGGGGGCGTTTTTAATGAGCAGTTCTTC; d_gene: TRBD1; abundance: NA; j_gene: TRBJ2-1; v_gene: TRBV28
CDR3aa: CASSQQGKETQYF; CDR3nt: TGTGCCAGCTCACAACAGGGTAAAGAGACCCAGTACTTC; d_gene: NA; abundance: NA; j_gene: TRBJ2-5; v_gene: TRBV18
CDR3aa: CASSQDLGGWRQPQHF; CDR3nt: TGCGCCAGCAGCCAAGATTTGGGGGGTTGGCGTCAGCCCCAGCATTTT; d_gene: NA; abundance: NA; j_gene: TRBJ1-5; v_gene: TRBV4-1
CDR3aa: CASSLNFANSPLHF; CDR3nt: TGTGCCAGCAGCTTGAACTTTGCTAATTCACCCCTCCACTTT; d_gene: NA; abundance: NA; j_gene: TRBJ1-6; v_gene: TRBV5-6
CDR3aa: CASSPGLAGTYEQYF; CDR3nt: TGTGCCAGCTCACCTGGACTAGCGGGCACCTACGAGCAGTACTTC; d_gene: TRBD2; abundance: NA; j_gene: TRBJ2-7; v_gene: TRBV18
CDR3aa: CASGETGTATNEKLFF; CDR3nt: TGCGCCAGCGGGGAGACAGGGACTGCAACTAATGAAAAACTGTTTTTT; d_gene: TRBD1; abundance: NA; j_gene: TRBJ1-4; v_gene: TRBV5-1